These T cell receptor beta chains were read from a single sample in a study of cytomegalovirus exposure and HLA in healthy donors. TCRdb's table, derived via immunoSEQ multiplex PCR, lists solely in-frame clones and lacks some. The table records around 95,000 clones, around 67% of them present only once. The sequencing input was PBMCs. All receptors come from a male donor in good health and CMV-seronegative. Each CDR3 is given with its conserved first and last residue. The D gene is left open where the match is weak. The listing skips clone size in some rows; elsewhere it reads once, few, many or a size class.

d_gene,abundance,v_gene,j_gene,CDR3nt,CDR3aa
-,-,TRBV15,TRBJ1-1,TGTGCCACCAGCAGCGGGCGGGGGCGAGCTTTCTTT,CATSSGRGRAFF
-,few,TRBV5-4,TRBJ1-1,TGTGCCAGCAGCTTGCCTACCGGGACACCACTTGAAGCTTTCTTT,CASSLPTGTPLEAFF
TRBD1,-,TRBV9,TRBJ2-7,TGTGCCAGCAGCGTAGGCGGGACAGGGATTTCCTACGAGCAGTACTTC,CASSVGGTGISYEQYF
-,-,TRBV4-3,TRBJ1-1,TGCGCCAGCAGCCAATACAGGGTCCTCACTGAAGCTTTCTTT,CASSQYRVLTEAFF
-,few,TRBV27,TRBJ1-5,TGTGCCAGCAGTCGGGGGTTGGCCTTCGCCGAACCCAATCAGCCCCAGCATTTT,CASSRGLAFAEPNQPQHF
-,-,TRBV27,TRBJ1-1,TGTGCCAGCAGTTTGGGGAGAAACACTGAAGCTTTCTTT,CASSLGRNTEAFF
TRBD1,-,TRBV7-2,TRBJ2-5,TGTGCCAGCAGCTCGACAGGGATCCAAGAGACCCAGTACTTC,CASSSTGIQETQYF
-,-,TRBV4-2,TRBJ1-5,TGTGCCAGCAGCCAAGACCCGGGCAGGGGCAATCAGCCCCAGCATTTT,CASSQDPGRGNQPQHF
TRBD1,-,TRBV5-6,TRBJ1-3,TGTGCCAGCACCATACCCCGGACAGGTTTTTCTGGAAACACCATATATTTT,CASTIPRTGFSGNTIYF
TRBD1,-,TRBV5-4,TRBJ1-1,TGTGCCAGCAGCTTCCCCACAGGGGATAACACTGAAGCTTTCTTT,CASSFPTGDNTEAFF
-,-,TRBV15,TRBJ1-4,TGTGCCACCAGCAGAGACCCAGGCCGTAATGAAAAACTGTTTTTT,CATSRDPGRNEKLFF
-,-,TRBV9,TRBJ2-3,TGTGCCAGCAGCGGAGGCACAGATACGCAGTATTTT,CASSGGTDTQYF
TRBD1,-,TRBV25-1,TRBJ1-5,TGTGCCAGCGCGCAGGGGGCTGGTCAGCCCCAGCATTTT,CASAQGAGQPQHF
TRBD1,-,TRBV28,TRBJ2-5,TGTGCCAGCAGCCAATATTCAGGACAGGATGGCGAGACCCAGTACTTC,CASSQYSGQDGETQYF
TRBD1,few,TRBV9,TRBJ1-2,TGTGCCAGCAGCGTAGAGGGGACAGGGAACTATGGCTACACCTTC,CASSVEGTGNYGYTF
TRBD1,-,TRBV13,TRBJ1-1,TGTGCCAGCAGCTTAGAGGGGGGGACAGGGACTACTGAAGCTTTCTTT,CASSLEGGTGTTEAFF
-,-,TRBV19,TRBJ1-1,TGTGCCAGTAGTTATACAGGGTGGCCCACTGAAGCTTTCTTT,CASSYTGWPTEAFF
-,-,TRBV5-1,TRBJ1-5,TGCGCCAGCAGCTTGGAGGGGTATAGCAATCAGCCCCAGCATTTT,CASSLEGYSNQPQHF
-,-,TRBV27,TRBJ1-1,TGTGCCAGCAGTAATGAGGCTGAAGCTTTCTTT,CASSNEAEAFF
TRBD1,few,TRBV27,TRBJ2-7,TGTGCCACCCGAGGGACAGGGTCCTACGAGCAGTACTTC,CATRGTGSYEQYF
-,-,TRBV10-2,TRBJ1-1,TGCGCCACAGGTAACCGGAACACTGAAGCTTTCTTT,CATGNRNTEAFF
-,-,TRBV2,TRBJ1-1,TGTGCCACCACCACAGGGCGACAGAACACTGAAGCTTTCTTT,CATTTGRQNTEAFF